The present TCR beta chain was sequenced within a study of radiation and T cells in renal cell carcinoma. This table comes from immunoSEQ multiplex PCR, and its TCRdb copy is limited to in-frame clones, with some not included. This table holds some 97,000 clones, about 79% found once. The time point was: blood 4 weeks post-SBRT, at nephrectomy. Treatment noted: 15 Gy SBRT to primary tumor, nephrectomy 4 weeks later. Nephrectomy followed 15 Gy stereotactic body radiation by 4 weeks. The CDR3 runs to 14 residues. V lost 1 base and J lost 5; bases outside the gene matches: 4. The germline gives CDR1 SGHAT, CDR2 FQDESV (reference sequence).

The chain combines TRBV11-1 with TRBJ2-7; the match to TRBD1 covers 8 bases. This TCR came from a man aged 60 to 75 with renal cell carcinoma. The specimen comprised blood, sampled from a patient whose treatment included radiotherapy and nephrectomy. The CDR3 spells CASSLDQGAHEQYF. DNA of the CDR3: TGTGCCAGCAGCTTAGACCAGGGGGCTCACGAGCAGTACTTC.